This is a list of T cell receptor beta chains from one sample in a study of blood T cell repertoires in COVID-19. The method was immunoSEQ multiplex PCR; TCRdb's version includes in-frame clones alone and lacks a portion of them. The table records roughly 230,000 clones, roughly 90% of them present only once. Sequenced sample: PBMCs or T cells enriched from blood (not recorded which). Source of these receptors: a woman aged 25 to 45 with acute COVID-19. Each CDR3 is given with its conserved first and last residue. The D gene is left open where the match is weak. Size is stated for part of the rows, as once, few or many counts, or as a class when the clone is expanded.

TRBD1	NA	TRBV19	TRBJ1-1	TGTGCCAGTACCACAATCGACAGGGTGAACACTGAAGCTTTCTTT	CASTTIDRVNTEAFF
NA	NA	TRBV4-3	TRBJ1-3	TGCGCCAGCAGCCAGGGGACTGTTCGAAACACCATATATTTT	CASSQGTVRNTIYF
TRBD1	NA	TRBV11-3	TRBJ2-1	TGTGCCAGCAGCGTGGGACAGGGAAGCAATGAGCAGTTCTTC	CASSVGQGSNEQFF
NA	NA	TRBV28	TRBJ1-2	TGTGCCACCAACCCCGGGGACTATGGCTACACCTTC	CATNPGDYGYTF
TRBD1	NA	TRBV15	TRBJ2-4	TGTGCCACCAGCAGAGGGGGGACAGATACAAACATTCAGTACTTC	CATSRGGTDTNIQYF
TRBD1	many	TRBV6-5	TRBJ1-2	TGTGCCAGCAGTCTGGACAGGGGGGACTATGGCTACACCTTC	CASSLDRGDYGYTF
NA	NA	TRBV2	TRBJ1-3	TGTGCCAGCACTTTACTCTCTGGAAACACCATATATTTT	CASTLLSGNTIYF
NA	NA	TRBV3-1/TRBV3-2	TRBJ1-3	TGTGCCAGCAGCCAAGTCTGGGCTGATTCCTCTGGAAACACCATATATTTT	CASSQVWADSSGNTIYF
NA	NA	TRBV10-3	TRBJ2-1	TGTGCCGTGGCGGGGGACAACAATGAGCAGTTCTTC	CAVAGDNNEQFF
NA	NA	TRBV5-1	TRBJ1-4	TGCGCCAGCAGCTTGCGGGGGGATAATGAAAAACTGTTTTTT	CASSLRGDNEKLFF
TRBD2	NA	TRBV4-2	TRBJ2-5	TGTGCCAGCAGCCAAGCGGGACTAGCGGAATACCTGGGTGGGGAGACCCAGTACTTC	CASSQAGLAEYLGGETQYF
TRBD1	many	TRBV27	TRBJ1-1	TGTGCCAGCAGTTTATCGGGGAGACAGGGGAGGAGAGCTTTCTTT	CASSLSGRQGRRAFF
TRBD2	NA	TRBV28	TRBJ2-1	TGTGCCAGCAGCGGGACTAGCGGGGGGCCAAAAGAGCAGTTCTTC	CASSGTSGGPKEQFF
TRBD2	NA	TRBV2	TRBJ2-2	TGTGCCAGCAGACCGACTAGCGGGGGGCCGCCCGGGGAGCTGTTTTTT	CASRPTSGGPPGELFF
NA	few	TRBV9	TRBJ2-3	TGTGCCAGCAGCGTAGGAATAGAGGTCACAGATACGCAGTATTTT	CASSVGIEVTDTQYF
TRBD1	NA	TRBV29-1	TRBJ2-7	TGCAGCGTGATGCCCCCGGGACAGGGAAACCGCGAGCAGTACTTC	CSVMPPGQGNREQYF
TRBD1	NA	TRBV19	TRBJ2-7	TGTGCCAGTAGTATATCGGGACAGGGGAACGAGCAGTACTTC	CASSISGQGNEQYF
NA	once	TRBV24-1	TRBJ2-7	TGTGCCACCGGAGGGGACAGCGGGGGCCGCTACGAGCAGTACTTC	CATGGDSGGRYEQYF
NA	NA	TRBV27	TRBJ2-5	TGTGCCAGCAGTTCCACTTGGAGAGAGACCCAGTACTTC	CASSSTWRETQYF
NA	NA	TRBV18	TRBJ1-5	TGTGCCAGCTCACCACGGGGACAAGGGGACTATAGCAATCAGCCCCAGCATTTT	CASSPRGQGDYSNQPQHF
NA	few	TRBV5-6	TRBJ2-7	TGTGCCAGCAGCTCCAGGGGCATCCTCTCCTACGAGCAGTACTTC	CASSSRGILSYEQYF
NA	few	TRBV9	TRBJ2-2	TGTGCCAGCAGTCAAGAGGAGGGTTCGGCCGGGGAGCTGTTTTTT	CASSQEEGSAGELFF
NA	NA	TRBV10-3	TRBJ2-7	TGTGCCATCAGTGAGTCCCTCCCCGCTCAGGAGCAGTACTTC	CAISESLPAQEQYF
NA	NA	TRBV6-2/TRBV6-3	TRBJ2-1	TGTGCCAGCAGTACGTTTAGAGGACAGAGGCTCTACAATGAGCAGTTCTTC	CASSTFRGQRLYNEQFF